The clone carrying this TCR beta chain has a handful of counts. For TCRbeta, the library was prepared with unique molecular identifiers. A single record per CDR3 protein comes from TCRdb applying MiXCR to the PCR reads. The repertoire has approximately 340,000 distinct CDR3 sequences, approximately 10% of them found once; the top ten carry under 3%. With V trimmed by 5 bases and J by 9 bases, 6 bases remained unmatched. This CDR3 spans 14 amino acids. This record belongs to a study of T-cell reconstitution after alpha-beta-depleted transplantation in children. The chain carries TRBV12-3 or TRBV12-4 and TRBJ2-1; 11 bases are a match to TRBD2. The material was PBMCs from the stem cell graft donor, obtained from the stem cell graft. The TCR comes from a human donor who donated a stem cell graft to a child with acute lymphoblastic leukemia. CDR3 nucleotide sequence: TGTGCCAGCAGTGTACTAGCGGGAGTCGCTGAGCAGTTCTTC. Protein product: CASSVLAGVAEQFF.